In this sample, the clone carrying this TCR beta chain turned up a few times. Combining iRepertoire HTBI primers with Arm-PCR of CDR3 regions, the authors built TCR beta libraries. Each CDR3 protein gets one entry after TCRdb re-called the multiplex PCR reads with MiXCR. The top ten hold about 25% of the sample, which has roughly 420,000 distinct CDR3 sequences, about a sixth seen once. The sample belongs to a study of regulatory T cells in long-lasting Graves disease. As for time point: newly diagnosed GD, antithyroid drugs for less than 3 months. From RNA extracted from PBMCs, the TCR library was made. Roughly 9 milliliters of peripheral blood went into EDTA tubes. These same data were also listed under a study on T cells in Graves' hyperthyroidism and ophthalmopathy.

This specimen was peripheral blood mononuclear cells (PBMCs), taken at new diagnosis, from a patient treated with antithyroid drugs. This clonotype was obtained from a woman under 30 with Graves disease.

The CDR3 DNA follows: TGTGCCAGCAGTGACCGACTAGCGGGAGGGCCAGATACGCAGTATTTT. It yields the protein CASSDRLAGGPDTQYF. V usage is TRBV6-1 and J usage is TRBJ2-3; TRBD2 agrees at 14 bases. This CDR3 spans 16 amino acids. J gave up 4 bases and V 3 bases, and 3 bases lay outside the gene matches. CDR1 is MNHNS and CDR2 is SASEGT in the germline V gene.